This paragraph reports one T cell receptor (beta chain). Its antigen is as yet unknown. This CDR3 region has 16 residues. With 4 bases clipped from V and 4 bases from J, the junction kept 10 bases outside the gene matches. Germline V gene data show CDR1 as SGHNT and CDR2 as YYREEE (reference sequence). This sample was included in a study of shared clonotypes between healthy human individuals. Produced via immunoSEQ multiplex PCR; TCRdb's table is partial and in-frame only. The profile shows some 360,000 clones, roughly 70% of them singletons. Study-wide results and caveats: Generation probability values for non-shared clonotypes were lower than those for clonotypes shared by all four donors.

This chain links TRBV5-4 with TRBJ2-2; 7 nucleotides line up with TRBD1. This sequence originates from a man aged 25-45 years in good health. The specimen was memory CD4+ T cells sorted from blood. Subset indicated: CD45RA-negative fraction. CDR3 nucleotides: TGTGCCAGCAGCGTTTCCGGGACAGCGCGCACCGGGGAGCTGTTTTTT. Protein sequence: CASSVSGTARTGELFF.